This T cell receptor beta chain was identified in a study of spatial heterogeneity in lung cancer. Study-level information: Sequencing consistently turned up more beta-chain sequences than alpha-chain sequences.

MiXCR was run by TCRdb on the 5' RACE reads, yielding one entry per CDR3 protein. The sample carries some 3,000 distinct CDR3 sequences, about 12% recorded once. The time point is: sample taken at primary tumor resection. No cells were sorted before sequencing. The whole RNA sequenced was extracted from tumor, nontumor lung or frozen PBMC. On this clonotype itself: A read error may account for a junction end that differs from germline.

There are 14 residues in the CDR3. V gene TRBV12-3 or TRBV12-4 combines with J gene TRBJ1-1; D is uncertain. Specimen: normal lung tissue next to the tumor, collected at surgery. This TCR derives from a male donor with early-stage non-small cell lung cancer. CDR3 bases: TGTGCCAGCAGTTTTTCATGGGATAACATTGAAGCTTTCTTT. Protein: CASSFSWDNIEAFF.